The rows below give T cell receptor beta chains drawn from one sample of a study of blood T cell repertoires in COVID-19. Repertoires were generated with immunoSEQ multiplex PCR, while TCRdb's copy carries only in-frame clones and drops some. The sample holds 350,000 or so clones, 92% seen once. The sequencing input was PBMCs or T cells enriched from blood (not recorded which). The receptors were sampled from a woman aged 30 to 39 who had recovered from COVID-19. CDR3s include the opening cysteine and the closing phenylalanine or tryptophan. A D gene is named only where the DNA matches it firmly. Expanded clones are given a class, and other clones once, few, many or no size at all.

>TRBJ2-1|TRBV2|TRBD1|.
TGTGCCAGCAGTGAGACCCCGGGACAGGGGTACAATGAGCAGTTCTTC
CASSETPGQGYNEQFF
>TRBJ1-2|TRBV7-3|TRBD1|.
TGTGCCAGCAGCCCCACAGGGGTCAACTATGGCTACACCTTC
CASSPTGVNYGYTF
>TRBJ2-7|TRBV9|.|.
TGTGCCAGCAGCGCCCAGGGTGGTAGCTCCTACGAGCAGTACTTC
CASSAQGGSSYEQYF
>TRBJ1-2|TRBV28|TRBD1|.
TGTGCCAGCAGTTTATGGGGTCGCGGACAGGCCTATGGCTACACCTTC
CASSLWGRGQAYGYTF
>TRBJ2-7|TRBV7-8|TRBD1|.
TGTGCCAGCAGCTTATTCATCGGGACAGGGGACGAGCAGTACTTC
CASSLFIGTGDEQYF
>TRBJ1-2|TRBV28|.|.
TGTGCCAGCAGATCAGGGCAAGATCAAGGGGGCTACACCTTC
CASRSGQDQGGYTF
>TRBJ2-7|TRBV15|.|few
TGTGCCACCAGCAGAGATCTGGCTTACGAGCAGTACTTC
CATSRDLAYEQYF
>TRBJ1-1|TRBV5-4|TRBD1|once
TGTGCCAGCAGCGCCGGGACAGTGAACACTGAAGCTTTCTTT
CASSAGTVNTEAFF
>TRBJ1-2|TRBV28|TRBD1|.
TGTGCCAGCAGCCTACAGGGGCCGCGTGGCTACACCTTC
CASSLQGPRGYTF
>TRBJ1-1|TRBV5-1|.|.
TGCGCCAGCAGCTTGGGAGGGGAAGCTTTCTTT
CASSLGGEAFF
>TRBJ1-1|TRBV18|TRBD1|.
TGTGCCAGCTCACAGGGGGCCATGAACACTGAAGCTTTCTTT
CASSQGAMNTEAFF